This T cell receptor (beta chain) was retrieved from a study of T-cell memory formation after mild COVID-19. Across the study: TCR clusters largely stayed donor specific. Whole-study results and caveats: Researchers found some responding clones in pre-infection memory, a sign that cross-reactive memory joined. Contracting clones from day 15 to 85 had balanced CD4/CD8; later expanders favoured CD4+.

Employing constant-segment primers, 5'RACE generated TCR alpha and TCR beta cDNA libraries bearing sample barcodes and UMIs. TCRdb itself ran the 5' RACE reads through MiXCR, one entry per CDR3 protein. The sample carries 110,000 or so distinct CDR3 sequences, 22% recorded once. The CDR3 is made up of 15 amino acids. Germline values: CDR1 SGHDN, CDR2 FVKESK. V lost 3 bases and J 1 base, leaving 12 bases between the germline ends. Points on this clonotype: The target antigen is unknown.

This clonotype originated in a young man who had mild COVID-19 (a few samples of this study predate the infection). Cell type and time point are not known. Sequencing was performed on PBMCs or a T cell subset sorted from them (not recorded which). The chain employs TRBV14 and TRBJ1-1; D uncertain. DNA for the CDR3: TGTGCCAGCAGCCATTTGGACGGAAGGAACACTGAAGCTTTCTTT. Translating gives CASSHLDGRNTEAFF.